This T cell receptor beta chain originates from a study of blood T cell repertoires in COVID-19. Assay used: immunoSEQ multiplex PCR; TCRdb lists only in-frame clones, some missing. The sample records tens of thousands of clones, approximately 80% being singletons. This CDR3 region has 14 residues. Germline CDR1 reads MNHEY; CDR2 reads SVGAGI. V lost 7 bases and J lost 4; bases outside the gene matches: 5. The rearrangement joins TRBV6-5 to TRBJ2-7, with 12 bases fitting TRBD2. Input material: peripheral blood. The sequence was obtained from a woman aged 60-75 years with acute or convalescent COVID-19. Here the CDR3 reads CASTAGLAGYEQYF. The CDR3 DNA reads as TGTGCCAGCACCGCCGGACTAGCGGGGTACGAGCAGTACTTC.